This TCR beta chain was observed in a study of blood T cell repertoires in COVID-19. Clones were read by immunoSEQ multiplex PCR, and TCRdb kept only the in-frame ones, dropping some. This table holds about 130,000 clones, roughly 85% found once. This CDR3 comprises 17 residues. The V segment lost 5 bases and the J segment 1 base; nucleotides outside the gene matches: 6. Looked up from germline, CDR1 is SGHAT and CDR2 is FQNNGV. Sequenced input: peripheral blood. The V gene is TRBV11-2, the J gene TRBJ2-5; 14 bases agree with TRBD2. This clonotype originated in an elderly man with active or convalescent COVID-19. The CDR3 spells CASSPGTSGRTQETQYF. The DNA of the CDR3 is TGTGCCAGCAGCCCAGGGACTAGCGGGAGAACCCAAGAGACCCAGTACTTC. Variable domain in full (rest from reference TRBV11-2 and TRBJ2-5): EAGVAQSPRYKIIEKRQSVAFWCNPISGHATLYWYQQILGQGPKLLIQFQNNGVVDDSQLPKDRFSAERLKGVDSTLKIQPAKLEDSAVYLCASSPGTSGRTQETQYFGPGTRLLVL.